The 10 T cell receptor beta chains below all came from one sample that was sequenced in a study of beta chain features in type 1 diabetes. Every bit of the isolated RNA underwent reverse transcription, so sequencing read expressed TCRB transcripts. The method was immunoSEQ multiplex PCR; TCRdb's version includes in-frame clones alone and lacks a portion of them. The sample shows some 500,000 clones, roughly 11% of them seen only once. The sequenced sample consisted of naive CD4+ T cells from blood. The receptors shown here come from a woman aged 18-29 years in good health.

This clone turned up a few times. V gene TRBV18 combines with J gene TRBJ2-7; 10 bases fit TRBD1. V lost 3 bases, J lost 3 bases, and 5 bases stayed unmatched. CDR1 and CDR2 (germline): KGHSH, LQKENI. The CDR3 runs 15 residues. CDR3 DNA sequence: TGTGCCAGCTCACCGACCGGGACAGGGGTCTACGAGCAGTACTTC. Amino acids: CASSPTGTGVYEQYF.

This chain links TRBV4-1 with TRBJ2-7; maybe TRBD1 (6 bases). The CDR3 consists of 17 residues. Germline CDR1 and CDR2: MGHRA and YSYEKL. Between the trimmed V and J ends, which lost 4 bases and 5 bases, there was a span of 24 bases. The CDR3 spells CASSPRGSGQGYNEQYF. CDR3 in DNA: TGCGCCAGCAGCCCACGAGGGAGTGGGCAGGGGTACAACGAGCAGTACTTC.

The chain is built from TRBV7-9 and TRBJ2-3; a possible D gene is TRBD2 (6 bases). Germline V gene data show CDR1 as SEHNR and CDR2 as FQNEAQ (reference sequence). The CDR3 is made up of 13 amino acids. V was trimmed by 7 bases and J by 6 bases, leaving 14 bases between them. CDR3 nucleotides: TGTGCCAGCAACATATGGGGGAGGGATACGCAGTATTTT. Translating it yields CASNIWGRDTQYF.

The CDR3 nucleotides are TGCAGCGCCGGACAAGCCTATGGCTACACCTTC. Its translation: CSAGQAYGYTF. The chain has TRBV29-1 and TRBJ1-2; TRBD1 might be the D (5 bases). V gave up 7 bases and J gave up 4 bases, with 10 bases separating them. This CDR3 has 11 amino acids. Germline CDR1 SQVTM, CDR2 ANQGSEA. Filled out from reference TRBV29-1 and TRBJ1-2, the complete variable domain reads SAVISQKPSRDICQRGTSLTIQCQVDSQVTMMFWYRQQPGQSLTLIATANQGSEATYESGFVIDKFPISRPNLTFSTLTVSNMSPEDSSIYLCSAGQAYGYTFGSGTRLTVV.

This clone was counted a few times. This chain joins TRBV13 and TRBJ2-7, with D unclear. The CDR3 has 15 amino acids. The V end was cut by 0 bases, the J end by 0 bases, with 9 bases between. CDR1 is PRHDT and CDR2 is FYEKMQ in the germline V gene (reference sequence). CDR3 DNA: TGTGCCAGCAGCTTAGGTTTGTTAACCTCCTACGAGCAGTACTTC. It is translated as CASSLGLLTSYEQYF.

The gene calls are TRBV5-1 and TRBJ2-5; 9 bases map to TRBD2. Germline CDR1 reads SGHRS; CDR2 reads YFSETQ. The trim removed 1 base at V and 5 bases at J, leaving 6 bases unmatched. There are 15 residues in the CDR3. CDR3 loop: CASSLIPSGTETQYF. CDR3 nucleotide sequence: TGCGCCAGCAGCTTGATCCCTAGCGGGACCGAGACCCAGTACTTC.

This clone was seen a handful of times. The gene calls are TRBV6-5 and TRBJ2-7; 7 bases agree with TRBD1. This CDR3 contains 15 residues. With 7 bases clipped from V and 1 base from J, the junction kept 10 bases outside the gene matches. CDR1 is MNHEY, CDR2 SVGAGI, per germline. The DNA of the CDR3 is TGTGCCAGCAAGGGGGCCAGGTTCCAATCCTACGAGCAGTACTTC. The encoded protein is CASKGARFQSYEQYF.

The chain joins TRBV4-1 to TRBJ1-1; D may be TRBD1 (6 bases). The germline V gene encodes CDR1 MGHRA and CDR2 YSYEKL. The ends were cut back, 1 base at V and 2 bases at J, with 14 bases in the middle. This CDR3 comprises 16 residues. In DNA, the CDR3 is TGCGCCAGCAGCCAAGTTAGCGTCAGGGGAAACACTGAAGCTTTCTTT. This translates into CASSQVSVRGNTEAFF.

V is TRBV20-1 and J is TRBJ2-7; D is unclear. The CDR3 is made up of 11 amino acids. Germline-derived CDR1 and CDR2 are DFQATT and SNEGSKA (reference sequence). Trimming took off 3 bases at V and 6 bases at J, with 9 bases between the two ends. CDR3 in amino acids: CSARTSTEQYF. The CDR3, as DNA: TGCAGTGCTAGGACGAGCACCGAGCAGTACTTC.

CDR3 amino acids: CASSLETGRRYF. DNA for the CDR3: TGTGCCAGCAGCTTAGAGACAGGTCGGAGGTATTTT. V gene TRBV11-3 combines with J gene TRBJ2-3; D is possibly TRBD1 (6 bases). Germline V gene sequence: CDR1 SGHNT, CDR2 YENEEA. This CDR3 is 12 amino acids long. V lost 0 bases, J lost 14 bases, and 12 bases lay in between.